The clone carrying this T cell receptor beta chain was seen once. Antigen: not known. The data belong to a study of cytomegalovirus exposure and HLA in healthy donors. Study information: Of the donors genotyped, approximately 430 in all, 75% to 85% fell in the Caucasian-associated ancestry cluster. Regarding the study as a whole: The productive fraction for most TCR beta V segments was about 90% or about 30% in an earlier analysis. Cytomegalovirus association was listed for 150 or so TCR beta chains.

13 Jbeta primers and 60 Vbeta primers were used for the PCR. Assay used: immunoSEQ multiplex PCR; TCRdb lists only in-frame clones, some missing. The sample shows 150,000 to 160,000 clones, about 85% of them seen only once. V lost 3 bases to trimming and J lost 4 bases; unmatched junction nucleotides: 6. Germline lookup yields CDR1 SGHDT and CDR2 YYEEEE. The CDR3 extends over 14 amino acids. Sequences were obtained from PBMCs. The chain is built from TRBV5-6 and TRBJ2-7; 8 bases line up with TRBD1. The receptor's source is a man aged 25 to 45 in good health and CMV-seropositive. CDR3 sequence (DNA): TGTGCCAGCAGCTACGGGACAGGAAAATACGAGCAGTACTTC. It is translated as CASSYGTGKYEQYF.